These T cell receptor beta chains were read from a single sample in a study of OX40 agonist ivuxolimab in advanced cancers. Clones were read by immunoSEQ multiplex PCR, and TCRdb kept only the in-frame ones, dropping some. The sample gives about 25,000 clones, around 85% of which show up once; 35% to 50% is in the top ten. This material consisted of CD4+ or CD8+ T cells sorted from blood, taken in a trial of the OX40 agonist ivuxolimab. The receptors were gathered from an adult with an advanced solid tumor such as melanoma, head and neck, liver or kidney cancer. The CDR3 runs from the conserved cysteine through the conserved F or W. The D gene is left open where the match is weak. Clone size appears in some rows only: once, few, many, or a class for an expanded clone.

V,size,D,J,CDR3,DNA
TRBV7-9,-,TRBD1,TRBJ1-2,CASSLSRGLIGYTF,TGTGCCAGCAGCTTATCCAGGGGGCTAATTGGCTACACCTTC
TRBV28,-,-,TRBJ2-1,CASNTENIYNEQFF,TGTGCCAGCAACACTGAAAACATCTACAATGAGCAGTTCTTC
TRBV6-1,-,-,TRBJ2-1,CAGAQGAYAGEQFF,TGTGCCGGGGCCCAGGGCGCATATGCTGGTGAGCAGTTCTTC
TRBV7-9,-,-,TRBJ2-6,CASAPGSPGANVLTF,TGTGCCAGCGCACCAGGGTCCCCGGGGGCCAACGTCCTGACTTTC
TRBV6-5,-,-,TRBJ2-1,CASSYSFWTDYNEQFF,TGTGCCAGCAGTTACAGTTTCTGGACAGACTACAATGAGCAGTTCTTC
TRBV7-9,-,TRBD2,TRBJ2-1,CASSLEGLAVDNEQFF,TGTGCCAGCAGCTTAGAGGGACTAGCAGTCGACAATGAGCAGTTCTTC
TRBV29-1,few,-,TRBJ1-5,CSADAGSFNQPQHF,TGCAGCGCCGACGCGGGTTCCTTCAATCAGCCCCAGCATTTT
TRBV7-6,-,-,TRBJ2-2,CASRLTVNTGELFF,TGTGCCAGCAGACTGACAGTGAACACCGGGGAGCTGTTTTTT
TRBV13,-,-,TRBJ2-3,CASSLRVDTQYF,TGTGCCAGCAGCTTACGAGTAGATACGCAGTATTTT
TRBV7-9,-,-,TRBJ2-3,CASSFGPGEGTDTQYF,TGTGCCAGCAGCTTTGGCCCAGGGGAGGGCACAGATACGCAGTATTTT
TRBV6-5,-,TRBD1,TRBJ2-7,CASSPRTGDYEQYF,TGTGCCAGCAGTCCCAGGACAGGGGACTACGAGCAGTACTTC
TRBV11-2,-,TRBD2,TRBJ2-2,CASSLASGRLGDTGELFF,TGTGCCAGCAGCTTAGCGAGCGGGAGGCTGGGAGACACCGGGGAGCTGTTTTTT
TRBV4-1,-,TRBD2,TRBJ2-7,CASRPRTAGGYEQYF,TGCGCCAGCAGACCCAGGACCGCCGGGGGGTACGAGCAGTACTTC
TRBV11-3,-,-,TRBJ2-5,CASSTRKWRLETQYF,TGTGCCAGCAGCACAAGGAAGTGGAGGTTAGAGACCCAGTACTTC
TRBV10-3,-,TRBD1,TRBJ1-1,CAISVGTDEAFF,TGTGCCATCAGTGTGGGGACAGATGAAGCTTTCTTT
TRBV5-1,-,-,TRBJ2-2,CASSLPNTGELFF,TGCGCCAGCAGCTTGCCGAACACCGGGGAGCTGTTTTTT
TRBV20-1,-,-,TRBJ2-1,CSALSYNEQFF,TGCAGTGCGCTCTCCTACAATGAGCAGTTCTTC
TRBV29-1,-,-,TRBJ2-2,CSVAPGTNTGELFF,TGCAGCGTAGCGCCGGGTACGAACACCGGGGAGCTGTTTTTT
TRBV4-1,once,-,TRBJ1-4,CASSQVQGPEKLFF,TGCGCCAGCAGCCAAGTTCAGGGTCCCGAAAAACTGTTTTTT
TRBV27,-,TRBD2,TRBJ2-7,CASSPLASGGLNEQYF,TGTGCCAGCAGTCCCCTCGCTAGCGGGGGTTTAAACGAGCAGTACTTC
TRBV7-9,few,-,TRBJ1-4,CASSSFLVGSEKLFF,TGTGCCAGCAGCTCCTTCTTGGTGGGGAGTGAAAAACTGTTTTTT
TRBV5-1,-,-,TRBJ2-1,CASSLDERNEQFF,TGCGCCAGCAGCTTGGACGAGCGGAATGAGCAGTTCTTC
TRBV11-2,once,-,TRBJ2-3,CASSLPTWGTDTQYF,TGTGCCAGCAGCTTACCTACCTGGGGCACAGATACGCAGTATTTT
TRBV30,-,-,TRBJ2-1,CAWTTAANEQFF,TGTGCCTGGACCACTGCGGCCAATGAGCAGTTCTTC
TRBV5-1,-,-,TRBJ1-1,CASSLAFRGGDTEAFF,TGCGCCAGCAGCTTGGCCTTCAGGGGCGGGGACACTGAAGCTTTCTTT
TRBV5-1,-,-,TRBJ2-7,CASSLGLDTYEQYF,TGCGCCAGCAGCTTGGGGTTGGATACCTACGAGCAGTACTTC
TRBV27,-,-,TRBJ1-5,CASSLSGGVGQPQHF,TGTGCCAGCAGTTTATCGGGGGGCGTAGGTCAGCCCCAGCATTTT
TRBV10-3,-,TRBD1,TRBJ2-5,CAISESQGASGQETQYF,TGTGCCATCAGTGAGTCACAGGGGGCCTCAGGCCAAGAGACCCAGTACTTC
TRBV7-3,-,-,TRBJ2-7,CASSFTGGDYEQYF,TGTGCCAGCAGCTTCACAGGGGGGGACTACGAGCAGTACTTC
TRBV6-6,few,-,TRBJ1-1,CASRVPPDKSNTEAFF,TGTGCCAGCAGAGTACCTCCGGACAAAAGCAACACTGAAGCTTTCTTT
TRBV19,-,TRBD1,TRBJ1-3,CASTPTGGPGNTIYF,TGTGCCAGTACCCCGACAGGGGGCCCTGGAAACACCATATATTTT
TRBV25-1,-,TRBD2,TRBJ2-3,CASSPGGADTQYF,TGTGCCAGCAGCCCGGGAGGGGCAGATACGCAGTATTTT
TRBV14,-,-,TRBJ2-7,CASSQLGFDYEQYF,TGTGCCAGCAGCCAACTCGGGTTCGACTACGAGCAGTACTTC
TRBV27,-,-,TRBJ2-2,CASSLSGNTGELFF,TGTGCCAGCAGTTTATCTGGGAACACCGGGGAGCTGTTTTTT
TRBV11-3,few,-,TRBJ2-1,CASSFSGQNNEQFF,TGTGCCAGCAGCTTCTCAGGGCAGAACAATGAGCAGTTCTTC
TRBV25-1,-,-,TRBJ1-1,CASRDTVNTEAFF,TGTGCCAGTAGGGACACCGTGAACACTGAAGCTTTCTTT
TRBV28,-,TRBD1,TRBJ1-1,CASSSNRGGTEAFF,TGTGCCAGCAGTTCGAACAGGGGAGGGACTGAAGCTTTCTTT
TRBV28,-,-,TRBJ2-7,CASSLSVSPYEQYF,TGTGCCAGCAGTTTATCGGTGTCACCCTACGAGCAGTACTTC